The rows below give T cell receptor beta chains drawn from one sample of a study of spatial heterogeneity in lung cancer. Each CDR3 protein is one row after TCRdb ran MiXCR on the 5' RACE reads. The data show some 7,500 distinct CDR3 sequences, with over 6.5% seen just once and under 55% held by the top ten. This material consisted of PBMCs, taken at surgery. All receptors derive from a male donor with early-stage non-small cell lung cancer. Both conserved end residues are part of each CDR3. Each record gives: clone size, V gene, J gene, D gene, CDR3 DNA, CDR3 protein. A D gene is named only where the DNA matches it firmly. Clone size is shown for a subset of rows, as once, few, many or a class of expanded clone.

>many|TRBV7-9|TRBJ2-3|TRBD2
TGTGCCAGCAGCCCACGGAGCGGGATCGAGGATACGCAGTATTTT
CASSPRSGIEDTQYF
>many|TRBV7-9|TRBJ1-6|TRBD1
TGTGCCAGCAGCTTATCCCTCCCGGGTGCAGGGGGGTTTAATTCACCCCTCCACTTT
CASSLSLPGAGGFNSPLHF
>many|TRBV7-3|TRBJ2-1|TRBD2
TGTGCCAGCAGCTCCGGGGGACTAGCGGGAGAGGAGCAGTTCTTC
CASSSGGLAGEEQFF
>few|TRBV3-2|TRBJ2-5|NA
TGTGCCAGCAGCCAAGATGTTAAATCTCCCCAAGAGACCCAGTACTTC
CASSQDVKSPQETQYF
>NA|TRBV4-1|TRBJ2-7|NA
TGCGCCAGCAGCCCCTCGGGAGCGGGTAGGGGTTCCTACGAGCAGTACTTC
CASSPSGAGRGSYEQYF
>NA|TRBV24-1|TRBJ2-1|NA
TGTGCCACCAGTGATTCATCGGGGCTCGGAGCCTACAATGAGCAGTTCTTC
CATSDSSGLGAYNEQFF
>medium-sized|TRBV11-1|TRBJ2-3|NA
TGTGCCAGCAGCCTAATCGCAGGGACAGATACGCAGTATTTT
CASSLIAGTDTQYF
>many|TRBV18|TRBJ2-7|NA
TGTGCCAGCTCCCCCCGTCCGGCCTACGAGCAGTACTTC
CASSPRPAYEQYF
>many|TRBV28|TRBJ1-5|NA
TGTGCCAGCAGCCGTATCCAGGCCAGCAATCAGCCCCAGCATTTT
CASSRIQASNQPQHF
>many|TRBV6-6|TRBJ2-2|TRBD2
TGTGCCAGCACCATTAATCAGGGACTAGCGGGAGGGGGGGAGCTGTTTTTT
CASTINQGLAGGGELFF
>many|TRBV29-1|TRBJ2-7|TRBD1
TGCAGCGTTGACCTGGGACAGGGGGTGTACGAGCAGTACTTC
CSVDLGQGVYEQYF
>many|TRBV29-1|TRBJ1-2|TRBD1
TGCAGCGTTGAAAGGGACAGAGGGGCCTATGGCTACACCTTC
CSVERDRGAYGYTF
>few|TRBV12-3/TRBV12-4|TRBJ2-7|TRBD1
TGTGCCAGCAGTTTGACAGGGCTCGCCTACGAGCAGTACTTC
CASSLTGLAYEQYF
>many|TRBV24-1|TRBJ2-1|TRBD2
TGTGCCACCAGTTCGGGGTCCGCGGGAGGGCCCAATGAGCAGTTCTTC
CATSSGSAGGPNEQFF
>many|TRBV24-1|TRBJ1-4|TRBD1
TGTGCCACCAGTCGGACAGGGTATGAAAAACTGTTTTTT
CATSRTGYEKLFF
>many|TRBV6-2/TRBV6-3|TRBJ2-3|TRBD1
TGTGCCAGCAGCTTAACATCCGGGACAGGGGGCCTTGGTACAGATACGCAGTATTTT
CASSLTSGTGGLGTDTQYF
>medium-sized|TRBV19|TRBJ1-4|NA
TGTGCCAGTAGTATGGGTGCGTCCAGCGGTGAAAAACTGTTTTTT
CASSMGASSGEKLFF
>many|TRBV2|TRBJ2-3|TRBD2
TGTGCCAGCAGTGAAATGGAACCGGGACTAGTAAGAAATACGCAGTATTTT
CASSEMEPGLVRNTQYF
>many|TRBV12-3/TRBV12-4|TRBJ2-2|NA
TGTGCCAGCAGTTTAGGGGATACAGGGCTCGGCACCGGGGAGCTGTTTTTT
CASSLGDTGLGTGELFF
>many|TRBV5-1|TRBJ2-1|NA
TGCGCCAGCAGCTTGGAGCAGAGTGATGAGCAGTTCTTC
CASSLEQSDEQFF
>few|TRBV11-2|TRBJ1-2|NA
TGTGCCAGCAGCCCAGGGCGGTGGGGGACCGACTATGGCTACACCTTC
CASSPGRWGTDYGYTF
>medium-sized|TRBV20-1|TRBJ1-1|NA
TGCAGTGTCCGGGGCAGCAGCACTGAAGCTTTCTTT
CSVRGSSTEAFF
>many|TRBV29-1|TRBJ2-1|NA
TGCAGCGTTGAAGATCAGGGGCTATTCTTC
CSVEDQGLFF
>many|TRBV13|TRBJ2-2|TRBD2
TGTGCCAGCAGGAGTCGGGGGGACACCGGGGAGCTGTTTTTT
CASRSRGDTGELFF
>many|TRBV7-9|TRBJ1-1|NA
TGTGCCAGCAGCTTAGCGCTAAGGGAGGGAACTGAAGCTTTCTTT
CASSLALREGTEAFF
>medium-sized|TRBV6-5|TRBJ2-1|NA
TGTGCCAGCAGTTACCCAAATGCGGGTGGCTCCTACAATGAGCAGTTCTTC
CASSYPNAGGSYNEQFF
>many|TRBV27|TRBJ2-4|NA
TGTGCCAGCAGTATGCAGGGTCCTGGGGGTTTAGCCAAAAACATTCAGTACTTC
CASSMQGPGGLAKNIQYF
>many|TRBV5-1|TRBJ1-1|NA
TGCGCCAGCAACCCGGACAGGAACACTGAAGCTTTCTTT
CASNPDRNTEAFF
>many|TRBV4-1|TRBJ2-7|NA
TGCGCCAGCAGCCAAGATCCGCCGGGTAGCGCCGAGGGCTACGAGCAGTACTTC
CASSQDPPGSAEGYEQYF
>many|TRBV25-1|TRBJ2-7|NA
TGTGCCAGCAGCGTCTCCGTGGGGGCCTACGAGCAGTACTTC
CASSVSVGAYEQYF
>many|TRBV7-9|TRBJ2-6|NA
TGTGCCAGCAGCTTAGACACCCCCTCGGGAGCCAACGTCCTGACTTTC
CASSLDTPSGANVLTF
>few|TRBV5-6|TRBJ2-7|TRBD1
TGTGCCAGCAGCACTAGGGACAGGATGATGTCCTACGAGCAGTACTTC
CASSTRDRMMSYEQYF
>many|TRBV13|TRBJ2-2|NA
TGTGCCAGCAGCTTCACTGACAGCACCGGGGAGCTGTTTTTT
CASSFTDSTGELFF
>many|TRBV6-5|TRBJ2-1|TRBD2
TGTGCCAGCAGCCGAGGACTAGCGATATACAATGAGCAGTTCTTC
CASSRGLAIYNEQFF
>few|TRBV20-1|TRBJ2-7|NA
TGCAGTGCTAGAGATTTTGGAGGGGCCACCTACGAGCAGTACTTC
CSARDFGGATYEQYF
>medium-sized|TRBV20-1|TRBJ2-1|TRBD2
TGCAGTGCTAGAACTCTAGCGGGAGATAGGGAGCAGTTCTTC
CSARTLAGDREQFF
>many|TRBV4-1|TRBJ2-1|TRBD2
TGCGCCAGCAGCCAGAGGACTAGCGGGAGAGATGGAGGGGGGTACAATGAGCAGTTCTTC
CASSQRTSGRDGGGYNEQFF
>medium-sized|TRBV3-1|TRBJ1-4|NA
TGTGCCAGCTCGGGCAGGGGTGTTGAAAAACTGTTTTTT
CASSGRGVEKLFF
>many|TRBV3-1|TRBJ2-2|NA
TGTGCCAGCAGCCAATCGTCCGGGGAGCTGTTTTTT
CASSQSSGELFF
>NA|TRBV30|TRBJ2-1|NA
TGTGCCTGGGGTAAGGGTGAGAGCTCCTACAATGAGCAGTTCTTC
CAWGKGESSYNEQFF
>NA|TRBV7-9|TRBJ2-3|TRBD1
TGTGCCACTTGGGACAGGGCCGATACGCAGTATTTT
CATWDRADTQYF
>medium-sized|TRBV6-2/TRBV6-3|TRBJ1-2|TRBD1
TGTGCCAGCAGTCTTACAGGGGGCGCGGGGTATGGCTACACCTTC
CASSLTGGAGYGYTF